This passage covers 25 T cell receptor beta chains from one sample sequenced in a study of early T cells in non-severe SARS-CoV-2 infection. TCRdb itself ran the 5' RACE reads through MiXCR, one entry per CDR3 protein. The sample gives 86,000 or so distinct CDR3 sequences, 5% to 6.5% of which show up once; 6.5% to 9% is in the top ten. The sample taken for sequencing was whole blood. Receptors originate from an adult who was a healthcare worker with PCR-confirmed SARS-CoV-2 infection or an uninfected control (not recorded which).

This clonotype was recorded a few times. The chain joins TRBV20-1 to TRBJ2-1; D is ambiguous. The CDR3 spans 10 residues. From germline, CDR1 is DFQATT and CDR2 SNEGSKA (reference sequence). Trimming took off 7 bases at V and 8 bases at J, with 9 bases between the two ends. CDR3 nucleotides: TGCAGTGTCTCACCCGATGAGCAGTTCTTC. This gives the protein CSVSPDEQFF.

At least ten counts were recorded for this clonotype. The rearrangement joins TRBV12-3 or TRBV12-4 to TRBJ2-7; D uncertain. This CDR3 is 13 amino acids long. Trimming removed 1 base from V and 1 base from J, with 5 bases in between. The CDR3 protein is CASSLGGSYEQYF. The CDR3 nucleotides are TGTGCCAGCAGTTTAGGGGGTTCCTACGAGCAGTACTTC.

This chain connects TRBV30 to TRBJ1-3; D might be TRBD1 (5 bases). V lost 4 bases and J lost 8, with 15 bases in between. The CDR3 length is 13 residues. CDR1 and CDR2 (germline): GTSNPN, SVGIG (reference sequence). CDR3 in DNA: TGTGCCTGGACACGGGGCGGTCTGGACACCATATATTTT. It is translated as CAWTRGGLDTIYF.

This clonotype turned up a few times. DNA of the CDR3: TGCGCCAGCAGCCATGCCGGGACAGGGGACCCCTACGAGCAGTACTTC. Translating it yields CASSHAGTGDPYEQYF. The gene calls are TRBV4-3 and TRBJ2-7; 10 nucleotides line up with TRBD1. This CDR3 has 16 amino acids. The germline gives CDR1 LGHNA, CDR2 YSLEER. Germline trimming cut 3 bases from V and 2 bases from J; bases unmatched to any gene: 7.

This clonotype came up a few times. J is TRBJ2-2 and V is TRBV20-1; D is unclear. The CDR3 is made up of 15 amino acids. V was pared by 0 bases and J by 5 bases, with 13 bases between. The germline V gene encodes CDR1 DFQATT and CDR2 SNEGSKA (reference sequence). This CDR3 reads CSARDRRQLTGELFF. CDR3 nucleotide sequence: TGCAGTGCTAGAGATCGCCGGCAGTTGACCGGGGAGCTGTTTTTT.

This clonotype was seen only a few times. The V call is TRBV5-1, the J call TRBJ2-3; the match to TRBD2 covers 10 bases. V shed 2 bases, J shed 3 bases, and the junction held 3 bases outside the gene matches. Germline V CDR1 and CDR2: SGHRS, YFSETQ. The CDR3 has 15 amino acids. The CDR3 spells CASSLLAGRTDTQYF. As DNA, the CDR3 is TGCGCCAGCAGCTTACTAGCGGGGAGGACAGATACGCAGTATTTT.

The J gene is TRBJ2-1, the V gene TRBV7-2; no clear D gene. The CDR3 runs 12 residues. Germline values: CDR1 SGHTA, CDR2 FQGNSA. The V gene lost 2 bases and the J gene lost 10 bases, with 9 bases spanning the gap. CDR3 bases: TGTGCCAGCAGCTTAATGGACGTCGAGCAGTTCTTC. This sequence encodes CASSLMDVEQFF.

This clonotype was seen a few times. CDR3 amino acids: CASSGAGNEQFF. The CDR3 nucleotides are TGTGCCAGTTCGGGGGCAGGGAATGAGCAGTTCTTC. This sequence joins TRBV19 and TRBJ2-1; TRBD1 or TRBD2 may be the D gene (6 bases each). CDR1 is LNHDA and CDR2 is SQIVND in the germline V gene (reference sequence). V was shortened by 8 bases and J by 7 bases, with 12 bases between the two germline ends. The CDR3 has 12 residues. Full variable domain (rest looked up from reference TRBV19 and TRBJ2-1): DGGITQSPKYLFRKEGQNVTLSCEQNLNHDAMYWYRQDPGQGLRLIYYSQIVNDFQKGDIAEGYSVSREKKESFPLTVTSAQKNPTAFYLCASSGAGNEQFFGPGTRLTVL.

This clonotype was counted many times. J is TRBJ1-3 and V is TRBV6-6, with a weak D call TRBD1 (5 bases). CDR1 MNHNY and CDR2 SVGAGI come from the germline V gene (reference sequence). The CDR3 runs to 16 residues. V gave up 5 bases and J gave up 4 bases, with 18 bases separating them. The CDR3 nucleotides read TGTGCCAGCAGTCGCCAGATCCGGGGCGCGGGAAACACCATATATTTT. This translates into CASSRQIRGAGNTIYF.

In its sample, this clonotype was seen many times. The CDR3 nucleotides read TGCAGCGGTAAAGGGATAACAGATACGCAGTATTTT. It codes for CSGKGITDTQYF. The chain combines TRBV29-1 with TRBJ2-3, with unresolved D. The ends were cut back, 7 bases at V and 3 bases at J, with 11 bases in the middle. This CDR3 comprises 12 residues. Germline V gene sequence: CDR1 SQVTM, CDR2 ANQGSEA.

This clonotype has at least ten counts. CDR3 amino acids: CASGLAGTAREQYF. The DNA for the CDR3 is TGTGCCAGCGGATTGGCGGGGACCGCTCGCGAGCAGTACTTC. The J gene is TRBJ2-7, the V gene TRBV12-3 or TRBV12-4, with D maybe TRBD2 (6 bases). V was pared by 8 bases and J by 6 bases, with 20 bases between. The CDR3 consists of 14 residues.

The chain employs TRBV2 and TRBJ2-7, with D possibly being TRBD1 or TRBD2 (5 bases each). Between the trimmed V and J ends, which lost 6 bases and 4 bases, there was a span of 16 bases. CDR1 and CDR2 (germline): SNHLY, FYNNEI. The CDR3 is 14 amino acids. The CDR3 is CASRDTGGTYEQYF. For the CDR3, the DNA is TGTGCCAGCAGGGATACAGGAGGTACTTACGAGCAGTACTTC. Looking up the rest from reference TRBV2 and TRBJ2-7 gives the full variable domain: EPEVTQTPSHQVTQMGQEVILRCVPISNHLYFYWYRQILGQKVEFLVSFYNNEISEKSEIFDDQFSVERPDGSNFTLKIRSTKLEDSAMYFCASRDTGGTYEQYFGPGTRLTVT.

A few counts support this clonotype. This chain joins TRBV20-1 and TRBJ2-5; D remains ambiguous. There are 12 residues in the CDR3. CDR1 and CDR2 (germline): DFQATT, SNEGSKA (reference sequence). V lost 2 bases, J lost 4 bases, and 8 bases lay in between. The CDR3 DNA follows: TGCAGTGCTAGAACGGAGCTAGAGACCCAGTACTTC. It translates to CSARTELETQYF.

This clonotype has at least ten counts. The rearrangement joins TRBV18 to TRBJ1-2; possibly TRBD1 for D (5 bases). Deletions cut 1 base from V and 0 bases from J, with 15 bases between. Germline CDR1 KGHSH, CDR2 LQKENI. The CDR3 is 17 amino acids. CDR3 DNA: TGTGCCAGCTCACCACTGAGGGACGCGGGGCCTAACTATGGCTACACCTTC. This codes for CASSPLRDAGPNYGYTF. Full variable domain (missing parts from reference TRBV18 and TRBJ1-2): NAGVMQNPRHLVRRRGQEARLRCSPMKGHSHVYWYRQLPEEGLKFMVYLQKENIIDESGMPKERFSAEFPKEGPSILRIQQVVRGDSAAYFCASSPLRDAGPNYGYTFGSGTRLTVV.

There are many counts of this clonotype. The chain employs TRBV4-2 and TRBJ1-1, with D unresolved. Trimming took 4 bases from V and 2 from J, leaving 8 bases between them. Germline-derived CDR1 and CDR2 are LGHNA and YNFKEQ. The CDR3 loop spans 13 amino acids. CDR3 in amino acids: CASSPLLNTEAFF. Written as DNA, the CDR3 is TGTGCCAGCAGCCCCTTACTAAACACTGAAGCTTTCTTT.

This clonotype was observed many times. This chain links TRBV12-5 with TRBJ2-1; the D gene is possibly TRBD2 (6 bases). This CDR3 contains 11 residues. Germline CDR1 is LGHNT and CDR2 is FRNRAP. Trimming stripped 5 bases from V and 10 bases from J, with 9 bases between. CDR3 region: CASGLASEQFF. The CDR3 DNA sequence: TGTGCTAGTGGTCTAGCGTCCGAGCAGTTCTTC.

The chain recombines TRBV3-1 with TRBJ1-2; no clear D gene. Germline-derived CDR1 and CDR2 are LGHDT and YNNKEL (reference sequence). This CDR3 comprises 12 residues. V was shortened by 1 base and J by 7 bases, with 7 bases between the two germline ends. The CDR3 bases are TGTGCCAGCAGCCAAGTTGGTGTTGGCTACACCTTC. Its translation: CASSQVGVGYTF.

Only a few counts were recorded for this clonotype. The chain couples TRBV11-3 to TRBJ2-1, with D uncertain. V lost 1 base and J lost 7, with 8 bases in between. From germline, CDR1 is SGHNT and CDR2 YENEEA. The CDR3 totals 13 residues. CDR3 coding DNA: TGTGCCAGCAGCTTAGCGAGAATTAATGAGCAGTTCTTC. Amino acid sequence: CASSLARINEQFF. Full variable domain (outside the CDR3, taken from reference TRBV11-3 and TRBJ2-1): EAGVVQSPRYKIIEKKQPVAFWCNPISGHNTLYWYLQNLGQGPELLIRYENEEAVDDSQLPKDRFSAERLKGVDSTLKIQPAELGDSAVYLCASSLARINEQFFGPGTRLTVL.

Many counts were recorded for this clonotype. V is TRBV25-1 and J is TRBJ2-2; either TRBD1 or TRBD2 may fit D (5 bases each). Germline CDR1 reads MGHDK; CDR2 reads SYGVNS. The CDR3 spans 15 residues. V dropped 3 bases and J dropped 1 base, with 9 bases sitting between them. The CDR3 reads CASSDGTVNTGELFF. The DNA of the CDR3 is TGTGCCAGCAGTGATGGGACGGTGAACACCGGGGAGCTGTTTTTT.

This chain links TRBV10-3 with TRBJ2-7, with D tentatively TRBD1 (6 bases). Germline-derived CDR1 and CDR2 are ENHRY and SYGVKD. Between the trimmed V and J ends, which lost 0 bases and 6 bases, there was a span of 12 bases. The CDR3 is made up of 14 amino acids. The CDR3 loop reads CAISESIRGSEQYF. CDR3 nucleotides: TGTGCCATCAGTGAGTCGATCAGGGGCTCCGAGCAGTACTTC.

This clonotype was seen ten or more times. This chain connects TRBV18 to TRBJ2-2; unclear D gene. CDR3 length: 16 amino acids. The V end was cut by 0 bases, the J end by 1 base, with 9 bases between. The V gene's germline CDR1 is KGHSH and CDR2 LQKENI. This CDR3 reads CASSPPGSLNTGELFF. The CDR3 coding sequence is TGTGCCAGCTCACCACCGGGAAGTTTGAACACCGGGGAGCTGTTTTTT.

The gene calls are TRBV20-1 and TRBJ2-7, with TRBD2 matching over 14 bases. The germline CDR1 and CDR2 sequences are DFQATT and SNEGSKA (reference sequence). The V segment lost 2 bases and the J segment 7 bases; nucleotides outside the gene matches: 4. CDR3 length equals 14 residues. CDR3 in DNA: TGCAGTGCTAGACAAGGACTAGCGGGAGGAGAGCAGTACTTC. This sequence encodes CSARQGLAGGEQYF.

The genes are TRBV5-6 and TRBJ2-2, with D tentatively TRBD1 (6 bases). The V and J ends lost 0 bases and 0 bases respectively, with 12 bases between them. The CDR3 runs 17 residues. Per germline, CDR1 SGHDT and CDR2 YYEEEE. The CDR3 DNA follows: TGTGCCAGCAGCTTGGCGGTGACAGGCACGAACACCGGGGAGCTGTTTTTT. Translation: CASSLAVTGTNTGELFF.

This clonotype has only a few counts. This sequence joins TRBV28 and TRBJ2-5; 10 bases are shared with TRBD1. This CDR3 is 15 amino acids long. Germline values: CDR1 MDHEN, CDR2 SYDVKM. V was pared by 4 bases and J by 1 base, with 3 bases of the junction left unmatched. The CDR3 bases are TGTGCCAGCAGTTCCTGGACAGGGGGCCAAGAGACCCAGTACTTC. Amino acid sequence: CASSSWTGGQETQYF.

The table lists this clonotype with a few counts. J is TRBJ1-6 and V is TRBV10-2; D is unresolved. The CDR3 totals 13 residues. The germline V and J ends were trimmed by 2 bases and 5 bases, with 4 bases remaining between them. Germline values: CDR1 WSHSY, CDR2 SAAADI. The CDR3 protein is CASSEENNSPLHF. The CDR3 coding sequence is TGCGCCAGCAGTGAGGAGAATAATTCACCCCTCCACTTT.